This T cell receptor beta chain was obtained from a study of stem cell transplantation in POMP-related autoinflammatory disease. Study summary: Impaired MHC class I-dependent CD8+ differentiation was hypothesized from defective thymoproteasomes. Pre-transplant patients had naive-skewed CD4+ T cells and few CD8+ T cells. The study's findings and limits: PRAID patients trended toward lower TRB diversity and higher clonality in all analyzed T-cell subsets.

PRAID combined immunodeficiency and autoinflammation. This table comes from immunoSEQ multiplex PCR, and its TCRdb copy is limited to in-frame clones, with some not included. The table records 8,500 to 10,000 clones, more than 75% of them present only once. About this clone itself: The antigen remains undetermined.

The sequencing here drew on CD4+ T cells from PBMCs, taken after stem cell transplantation. The receptor was isolated from a human patient with POMP-related autoinflammation and immune dysregulation (PRAID). These T cells may partly come from the graft donor.

DNA of the CDR3: TGTGCCAGTACGAACAGGGGCCTTTTTGCGGATGGCTACACCTTC. It codes for CASTNRGLFADGYTF. This chain connects TRBV19 to TRBJ1-2; 7 positions match TRBD1. J was trimmed by 6 bases and V by 7 bases; bases with no gene match: 14. Germline V CDR1 and CDR2: LNHDA, SQIVND (reference sequence). CDR3 length: 15 amino acids. The full variable domain, completed using reference TRBV19 and TRBJ1-2, is DGGITQSPKYLFRKEGQNVTLSCEQNLNHDAMYWYRQDPGQGLRLIYYSQIVNDFQKGDIAEGYSVSREKKESFPLTVTSAQKNPTAFYLCASTNRGLFADGYTFGSGTRLTVV.